The 9 T cell receptor beta chains presented below share a single source sample, sequenced in a study of CD8 T cells in ankylosing spondylitis. TCRdb reprocessed the 5' RACE reads via MiXCR and lists one record per CDR3 protein. The sample shows approximately 220,000 distinct CDR3 sequences, 20% to 30% of them seen only once. The sample taken for sequencing was blood, either unsorted or a sorted T cell fraction (not recorded which). These receptors all stem from a male donor with ankylosing spondylitis or in good health (not recorded which).

This clonotype was seen repeatedly, ten times or more. The rearrangement links TRBV29-1 to TRBJ1-5, with D possibly TRBD1 on 6 matching bases. Germline CDR1 is SQVTM and CDR2 is ANQGSEA. V lost 4 bases to trimming and J lost 3 bases, with 10 bases between them. This CDR3 has 13 amino acids. CDR3 protein: CSVAGGNNQPQHF. CDR3 DNA sequence: TGCAGCGTTGCCGGGGGCAACAATCAGCCCCAGCATTTT.

In this sample, this clonotype turned up many times. This chain links TRBV20-1 with TRBJ2-3; 8 bases agree with TRBD1. V dropped 5 bases and J dropped 1; count of bases not matched to a gene: 5. CDR1 DFQATT and CDR2 SNEGSKA come from the germline V gene (reference sequence). The CDR3 length is 14 residues. This CDR3 reads CSAGTGIRTDTQYF. The CDR3 bases are TGCAGTGCTGGGACAGGCATCCGCACAGATACGCAGTATTTT.

This clonotype was seen at least ten times. The rearrangement joins TRBV5-1 to TRBJ2-1; 8 nucleotides agree with TRBD2. The CDR3 totals 14 residues. J gave up 8 bases and V 4 bases, and 8 bases lay outside the gene matches. Germline V gene lookup returns CDR1 SGHRS and CDR2 YFSETQ. As DNA, the CDR3 is TGCGCCAGCAGCGTACCGGGACTAGGTGATGAGCAGTTCTTC. This codes for CASSVPGLGDEQFF.

This clonotype showed up many times. The chain is built from TRBV20-1 and TRBJ1-2; D might be TRBD1 (5 bases). CDR1 is DFQATT, CDR2 SNEGSKA, per germline (reference sequence). The CDR3 runs 13 residues. The ends were cut back, 0 bases at V and 8 bases at J, with 13 bases in the middle. The DNA for the CDR3 is TGCAGTGCTAGAGATCAGTGGGGCGGGGGCTACACCTTC. As protein: CSARDQWGGGYTF.

This clonotype has a handful of counts. The chain uses TRBV12-3 or TRBV12-4 and TRBJ2-1, with 9 nucleotides matching TRBD2. V trimming: 2 bases; J trimming: 9 bases; junction bases outside the gene matches: 2. This CDR3 comprises 13 residues. CDR3 protein: CASSLLAGSEQFF. The CDR3 nucleotides read TGTGCCAGCAGTTTACTAGCGGGAAGTGAGCAGTTCTTC.

This clonotype was detected many times. The chain joins TRBV5-1 to TRBJ1-1; D not certain. V was cut by 3 bases and J by 1 base, with 16 bases left in between. This CDR3 region has 16 residues. Germline V CDR1 and CDR2: SGHRS, YFSETQ. The CDR3 coding sequence is TGCGCCAGCAGCTCGGCCCAGAGGACGGGGAACACTGAAGCTTTCTTT. Its protein product is CASSSAQRTGNTEAFF. Looking up the rest from reference TRBV5-1 and TRBJ1-1 gives the full variable domain: KAGVTQTPRYLIKTRGQQVTLSCSPISGHRSVSWYQQTPGQGLQFLFEYFSETQRNKGNFPGRFSGRQFSNSRSEMNVSTLELGDSALYLCASSSAQRTGNTEAFFGQGTRLTVV.

In this sample, this clonotype turned up many times. This chain connects TRBV5-1 to TRBJ2-7; 12 positions agree with TRBD2. V lost 4 bases to trimming and J lost 6 bases; unmatched junction nucleotides: 8. The CDR3 spans 15 residues. Germline values: CDR1 SGHRS, CDR2 YFSETQ. CDR3 in amino acids: CASSPEGTSGSEQYF. For the CDR3, the DNA is TGCGCCAGCAGCCCGGAAGGGACTAGCGGGTCCGAGCAGTACTTC.

The chain carries TRBV21-1 and TRBJ2-7. TRBV21-1 is shown as a pseudogene. CDR3 length: 14 amino acids. The CDR3 region is CASITSKVGYEQYF. Written as DNA, the CDR3 is TGTGCCAGCATCACCTCGAAGGTGGGCTACGAGCAGTACTTC.

This clonotype has a count of ten or more. This CDR3 reads CSVVGAGSTDTQYF. The CDR3 DNA reads as TGCAGCGTTGTGGGGGCAGGTAGCACAGATACGCAGTATTTT. The chain combines TRBV29-1 with TRBJ2-3, with a tentative D call TRBD1 (6 bases). The CDR3 sequence is 14 residues long. V lost 4 bases and J 0 bases, leaving 11 bases between the germline ends. The germline gives CDR1 SQVTM, CDR2 ANQGSEA.